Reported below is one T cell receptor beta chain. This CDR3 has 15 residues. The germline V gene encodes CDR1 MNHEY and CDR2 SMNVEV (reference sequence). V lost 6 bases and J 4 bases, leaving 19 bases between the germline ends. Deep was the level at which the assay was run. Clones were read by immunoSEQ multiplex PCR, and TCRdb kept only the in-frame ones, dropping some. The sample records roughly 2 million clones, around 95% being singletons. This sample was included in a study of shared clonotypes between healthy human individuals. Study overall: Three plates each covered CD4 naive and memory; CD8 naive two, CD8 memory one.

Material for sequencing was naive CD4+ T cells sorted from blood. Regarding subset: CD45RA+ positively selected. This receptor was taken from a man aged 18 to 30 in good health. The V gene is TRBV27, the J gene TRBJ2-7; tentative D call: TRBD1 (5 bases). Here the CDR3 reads CASSEAGHTLYEQYF. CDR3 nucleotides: TGTGCCAGCAGCGAAGCCGGACACACCCTGTACGAGCAGTACTTC.